This is a list of T cell receptor beta chains from one sample in a study of post-analysis software for immune sequencing data. TCRdb ran MiXCR on the PCR reads and lists one entry per CDR3 protein. The table records about 820,000 distinct CDR3 sequences, around 53% of them present only once. Sequenced material: blood. These receptors all stem from a girl aged 10-17 years with multiple sclerosis. The CDR3 runs from the conserved cysteine through the conserved F or W. A D gene is named only where the DNA matches it firmly. Only part of the rows carry a size: once, few, many, or a class if the clone is expanded.

d_gene,v_gene,abundance,j_gene,CDR3aa,CDR3nt
-,TRBV20-1,few,TRBJ2-7,CSALRGIYEQYF,TGCAGTGCCCTCAGGGGCATTTACGAGCAGTACTTC
-,TRBV29-1,few,TRBJ1-1,CSVEDQGNRIEAFF,TGCAGCGTTGAAGATCAGGGTAACAGAATAGAAGCTTTCTTT
TRBD1,TRBV15,few,TRBJ1-6,CATSPRTGQSNSPLHF,TGTGCCACCAGCCCCCGGACGGGACAGTCAAATTCACCCCTCCACTTT
-,TRBV6-6,-,TRBJ1-6,CASSLQGAHSPLHF,TGTGCCAGCAGTCTGCAGGGAGCCCACTCACCCCTCCACTTT
-,TRBV6-5,once,TRBJ2-2,CASSYSGSPGELFF,TGTGCCAGCAGTTACTCCGGGAGCCCCGGGGAGCTGTTTTTT
-,TRBV29-1,-,TRBJ2-3,CSVPRDGYTDTQYF,TGCAGCGTTCCCAGGGATGGGTACACAGATACGCAGTATTTT
-,TRBV20-1,-,TRBJ1-2,CSARDPFSGGRRGGYTF,TGCAGTGCTAGAGATCCGTTTAGCGGGGGGCGCAGGGGTGGCTACACCTTC
TRBD2,TRBV7-9,once,TRBJ2-1,CASSPGAGGYFEQFF,TGTGCCAGCAGCCCGGGAGCGGGAGGGTATTTCGAGCAGTTCTTC
TRBD1,TRBV9,-,TRBJ2-5,CASSVSAGRGRRETQYF,TGTGCCAGCAGCGTATCAGCCGGCAGGGGGCGAAGAGAGACCCAGTACTTC
-,TRBV12-3/TRBV12-4,-,TRBJ2-5,CASTPGLQETQYF,TGTGCCAGCACCCCGGGACTTCAAGAGACCCAGTACTTC
TRBD2,TRBV20-1,-,TRBJ2-3,CSARDGGLHTDTQYF,TGCAGTGCTAGAGATGGGGGACTACACACAGATACGCAGTATTTT
-,TRBV29-1,-,TRBJ2-7,CSVQPGLQKGEQYF,TGCAGCGTACAACCGGGACTCCAAAAGGGCGAGCAGTACTTC